This TCR beta chain is drawn from a study of control samples from healthy donors and cancer patients. A few counts support this clone. Germline V gene sequence: CDR1 SGHTS, CDR2 YDEGEE. The CDR3 spans 14 residues. With 0 bases removed from V and 4 bases from J, the gap between germline ends came to 9 bases. The repertoire was sequenced with immunoSEQ multiplex PCR; TCRdb's copy has only in-frame clones and lacks some. The table lists approximately 94,000 clones, 70% to 85% of them singletons. The chain combines TRBV5-8 with TRBJ2-3, with D hard to call. Sequenced material: PBMCs. The TCR comes from a man between 65 and 85 years old with lung cancer. Here the CDR3 DNA reads TGTGCCAGCAGCTTGGTTGGTCGCGCAGATACGCAGTATTTT. Translation gives CASSLVGRADTQYF.